This T cell receptor beta chain was sequenced for a study of shared clonotypes between healthy human individuals. The data were produced by immunoSEQ multiplex PCR, yet TCRdb's version contains in-frame clones alone and is incomplete. The sample lists about 1.5 million clones, around 98% occurring once. Trimming at V came to 6 bases and at J to 2 bases, leaving 3 bases not matched to a gene. Germline V gene data show CDR1 as SQVTM and CDR2 as ANQGSEA. The CDR3 has 13 amino acids. Study-level points and caveats: Several donors showed sharing of approximately 5% of naive CD4 clonotypes.

Worth noting for this clone: The antigen remains unidentified.

The rearrangement uses TRBV29-1 and TRBJ2-3; TRBD1 agrees at 9 bases. The TCR sequence derives from a man younger than 40 in good health. Sequenced input: naive CD4+ T cells sorted from blood. Subset here: CD45RA+ positively selected. The CDR3, as DNA: TGCAGCGTCGACAGGGGGGACACAGATACGCAGTATTTT. Residues: CSVDRGDTDTQYF.